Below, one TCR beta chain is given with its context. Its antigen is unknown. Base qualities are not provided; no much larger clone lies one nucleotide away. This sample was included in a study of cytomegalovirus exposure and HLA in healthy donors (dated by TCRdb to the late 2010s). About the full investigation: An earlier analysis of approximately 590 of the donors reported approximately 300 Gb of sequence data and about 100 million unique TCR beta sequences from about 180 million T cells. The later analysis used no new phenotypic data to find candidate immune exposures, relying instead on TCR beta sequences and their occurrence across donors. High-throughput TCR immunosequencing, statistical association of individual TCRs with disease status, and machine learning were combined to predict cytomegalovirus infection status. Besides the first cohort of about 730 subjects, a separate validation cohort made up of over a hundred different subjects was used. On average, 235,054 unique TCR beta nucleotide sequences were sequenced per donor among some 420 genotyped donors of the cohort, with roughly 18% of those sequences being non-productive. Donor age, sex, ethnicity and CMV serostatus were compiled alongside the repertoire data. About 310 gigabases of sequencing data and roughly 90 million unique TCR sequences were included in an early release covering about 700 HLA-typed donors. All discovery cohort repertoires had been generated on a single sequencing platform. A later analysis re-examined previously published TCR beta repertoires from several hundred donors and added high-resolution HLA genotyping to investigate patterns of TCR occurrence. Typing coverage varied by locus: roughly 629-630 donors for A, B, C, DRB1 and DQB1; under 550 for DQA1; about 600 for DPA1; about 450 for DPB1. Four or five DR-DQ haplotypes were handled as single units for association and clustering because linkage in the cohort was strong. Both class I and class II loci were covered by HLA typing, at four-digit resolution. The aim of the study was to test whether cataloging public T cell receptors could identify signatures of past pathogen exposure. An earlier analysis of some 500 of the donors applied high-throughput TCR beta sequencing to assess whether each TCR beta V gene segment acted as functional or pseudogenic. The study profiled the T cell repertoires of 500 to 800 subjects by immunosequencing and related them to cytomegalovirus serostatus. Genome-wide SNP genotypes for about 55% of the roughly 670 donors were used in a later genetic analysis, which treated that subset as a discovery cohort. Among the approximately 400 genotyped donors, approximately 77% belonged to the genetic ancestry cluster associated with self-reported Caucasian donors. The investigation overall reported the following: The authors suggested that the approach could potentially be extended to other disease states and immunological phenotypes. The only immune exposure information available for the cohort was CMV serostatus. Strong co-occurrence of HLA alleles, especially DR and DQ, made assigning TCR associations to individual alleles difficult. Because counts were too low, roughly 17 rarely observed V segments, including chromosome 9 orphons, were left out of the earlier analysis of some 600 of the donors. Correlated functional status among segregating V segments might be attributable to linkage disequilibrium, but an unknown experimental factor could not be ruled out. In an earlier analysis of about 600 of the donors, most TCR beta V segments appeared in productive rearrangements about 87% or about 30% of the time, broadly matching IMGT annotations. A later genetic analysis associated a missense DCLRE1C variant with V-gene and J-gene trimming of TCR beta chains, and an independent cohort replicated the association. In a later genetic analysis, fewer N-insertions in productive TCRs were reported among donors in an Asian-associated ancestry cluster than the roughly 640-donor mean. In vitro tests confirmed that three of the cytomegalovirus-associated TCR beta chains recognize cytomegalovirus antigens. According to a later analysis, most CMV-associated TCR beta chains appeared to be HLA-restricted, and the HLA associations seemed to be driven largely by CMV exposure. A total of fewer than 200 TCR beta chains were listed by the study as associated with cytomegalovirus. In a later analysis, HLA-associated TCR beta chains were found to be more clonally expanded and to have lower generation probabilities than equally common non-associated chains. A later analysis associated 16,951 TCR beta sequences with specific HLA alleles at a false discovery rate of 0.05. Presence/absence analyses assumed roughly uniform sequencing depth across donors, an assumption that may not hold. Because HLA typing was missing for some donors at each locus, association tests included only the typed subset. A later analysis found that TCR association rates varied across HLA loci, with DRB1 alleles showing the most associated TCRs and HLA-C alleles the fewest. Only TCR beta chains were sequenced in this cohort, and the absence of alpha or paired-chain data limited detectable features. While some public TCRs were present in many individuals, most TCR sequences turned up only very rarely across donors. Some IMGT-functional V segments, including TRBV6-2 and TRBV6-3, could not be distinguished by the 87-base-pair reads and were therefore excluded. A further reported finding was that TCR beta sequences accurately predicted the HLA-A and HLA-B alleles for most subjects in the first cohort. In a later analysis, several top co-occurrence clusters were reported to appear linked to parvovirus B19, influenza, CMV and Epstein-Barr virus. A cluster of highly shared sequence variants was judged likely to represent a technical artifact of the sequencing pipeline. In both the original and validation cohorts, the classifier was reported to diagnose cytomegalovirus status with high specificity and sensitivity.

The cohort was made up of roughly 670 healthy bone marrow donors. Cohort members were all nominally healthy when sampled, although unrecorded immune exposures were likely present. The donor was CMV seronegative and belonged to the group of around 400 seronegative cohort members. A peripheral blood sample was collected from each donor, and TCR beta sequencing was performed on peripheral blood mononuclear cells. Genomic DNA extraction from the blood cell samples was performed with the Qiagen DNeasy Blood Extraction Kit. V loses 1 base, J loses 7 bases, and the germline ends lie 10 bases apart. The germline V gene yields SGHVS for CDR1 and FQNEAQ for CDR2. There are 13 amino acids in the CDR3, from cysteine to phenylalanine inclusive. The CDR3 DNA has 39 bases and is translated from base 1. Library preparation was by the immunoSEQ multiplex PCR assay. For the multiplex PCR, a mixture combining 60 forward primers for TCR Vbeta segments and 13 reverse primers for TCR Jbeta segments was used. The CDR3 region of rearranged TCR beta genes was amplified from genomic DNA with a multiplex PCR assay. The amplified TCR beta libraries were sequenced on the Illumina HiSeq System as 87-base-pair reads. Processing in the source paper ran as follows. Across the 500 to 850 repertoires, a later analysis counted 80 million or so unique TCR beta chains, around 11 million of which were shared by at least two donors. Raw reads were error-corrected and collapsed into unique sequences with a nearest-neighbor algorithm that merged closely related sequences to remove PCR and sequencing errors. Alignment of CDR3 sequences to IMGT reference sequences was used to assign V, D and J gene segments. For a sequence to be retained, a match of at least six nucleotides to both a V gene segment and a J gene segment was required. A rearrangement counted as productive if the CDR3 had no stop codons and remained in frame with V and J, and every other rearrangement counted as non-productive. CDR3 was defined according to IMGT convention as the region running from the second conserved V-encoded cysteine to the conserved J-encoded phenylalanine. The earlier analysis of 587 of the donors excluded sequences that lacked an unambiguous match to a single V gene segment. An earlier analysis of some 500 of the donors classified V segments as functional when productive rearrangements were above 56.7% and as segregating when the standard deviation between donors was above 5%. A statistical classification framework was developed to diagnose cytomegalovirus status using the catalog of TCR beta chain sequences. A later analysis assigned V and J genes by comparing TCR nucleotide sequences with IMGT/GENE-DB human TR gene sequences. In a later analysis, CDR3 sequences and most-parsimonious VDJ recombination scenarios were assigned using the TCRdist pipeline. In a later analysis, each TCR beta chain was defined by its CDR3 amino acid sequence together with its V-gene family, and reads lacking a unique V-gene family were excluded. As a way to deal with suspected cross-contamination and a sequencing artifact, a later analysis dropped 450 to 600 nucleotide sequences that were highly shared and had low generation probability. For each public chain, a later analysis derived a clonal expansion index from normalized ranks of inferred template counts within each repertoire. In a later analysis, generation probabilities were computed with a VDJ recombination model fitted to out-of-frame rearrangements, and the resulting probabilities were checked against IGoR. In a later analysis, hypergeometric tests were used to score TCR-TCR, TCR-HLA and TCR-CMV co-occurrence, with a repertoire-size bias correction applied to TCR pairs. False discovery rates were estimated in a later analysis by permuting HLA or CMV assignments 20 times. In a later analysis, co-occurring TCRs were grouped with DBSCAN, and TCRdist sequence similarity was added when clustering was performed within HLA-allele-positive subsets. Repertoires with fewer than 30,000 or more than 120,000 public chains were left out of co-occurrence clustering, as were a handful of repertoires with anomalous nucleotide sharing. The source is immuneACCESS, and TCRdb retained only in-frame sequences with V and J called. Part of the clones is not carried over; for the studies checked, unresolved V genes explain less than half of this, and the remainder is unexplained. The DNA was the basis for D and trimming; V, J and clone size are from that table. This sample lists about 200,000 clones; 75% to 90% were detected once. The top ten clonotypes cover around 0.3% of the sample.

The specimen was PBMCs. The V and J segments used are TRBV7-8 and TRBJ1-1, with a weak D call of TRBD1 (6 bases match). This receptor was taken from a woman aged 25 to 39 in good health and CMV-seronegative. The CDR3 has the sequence CASSLDRTDEAFF. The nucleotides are TGTGCCAGCAGCTTAGACAGGACAGATGAAGCTTTCTTT. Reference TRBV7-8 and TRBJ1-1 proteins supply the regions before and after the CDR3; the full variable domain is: GAGVSQSPRYKVAKRGQDVALRCDPISGHVSLFWYQQALGQGPEFLTYFQNEAQLDKSGLPSDRFFAERPEGSVSTLKIQRTQQEDSAVYLCASSLDRTDEAFFGQGTRLTVV.